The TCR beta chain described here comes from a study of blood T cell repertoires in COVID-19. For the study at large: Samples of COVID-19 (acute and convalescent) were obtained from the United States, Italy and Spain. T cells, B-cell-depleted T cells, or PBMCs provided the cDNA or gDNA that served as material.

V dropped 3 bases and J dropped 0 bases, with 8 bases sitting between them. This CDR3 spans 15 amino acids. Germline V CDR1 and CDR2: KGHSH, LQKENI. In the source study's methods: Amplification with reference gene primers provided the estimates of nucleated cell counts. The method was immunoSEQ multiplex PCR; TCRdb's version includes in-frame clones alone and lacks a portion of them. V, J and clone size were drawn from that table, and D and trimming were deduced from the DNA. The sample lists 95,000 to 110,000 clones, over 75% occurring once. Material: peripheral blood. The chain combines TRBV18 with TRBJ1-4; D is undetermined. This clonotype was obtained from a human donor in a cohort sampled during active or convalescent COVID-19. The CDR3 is CASSPVASTNEKLFF. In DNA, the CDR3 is TGTGCCAGCTCACCCGTAGCGTCAACTAATGAAAAACTGTTTTTT.